The sequence of this T cell receptor beta chain was determined in a study of cytomegalovirus exposure and HLA in healthy donors. Study information: Earlier, 150 million to 200 million T cells were analyzed, and 117 million unique TCR beta sequences were found among them. Genotyping of 400 or so donors showed that 80% to 85% belonged to the Caucasian-associated ancestry cluster.

About this clone: Its antigen remains unidentified.

Primers for the PCR totalled 60 Vbeta and 13 Jbeta. Libraries were prepared by immunoSEQ multiplex PCR; TCRdb keeps only in-frame clonotypes and omits some of them. The data show more than 80,000 clones, around nine tenths seen once. Points from the study as a whole: Cytomegalovirus association was assigned to about 150 TCR beta chains. In a later analysis, HLA-associated beta chains showed higher expansion and lower generation probabilities than comparable chains.

Sequenced sample: PBMCs. The sequence came from a man between 25 and 39 years old in good health and CMV-seropositive.

CDR3 region: CASSVVASRHNEQFF. For the CDR3, the DNA is TGTGCCAGCAGCGTAGTGGCTAGCAGACACAATGAGCAGTTCTTC. The chain is built from TRBV9 and TRBJ2-1; D is possibly TRBD2 (5 bases). V was shortened by 0 bases and J by 5 bases, with 12 bases between the two germline ends. Germline-derived CDR1 and CDR2 are SGDLS and YYNGEE. The CDR3 spans 15 residues.